This TCR beta chain was documented in a study of shared clonotypes between healthy human individuals. TCRdb's copy holds only in-frame clones and misses some; the assay was immunoSEQ multiplex PCR. The data contain roughly 1,500,000 clones, approximately 98.5% of them seen just once; the ten biggest clones take up approximately 0.38%. Germline lookup yields CDR1 SQVTM and CDR2 ANQGSEA. V was shortened by 2 bases and J by 8 bases, with 14 bases between the two germline ends. The CDR3 sequence is 13 residues long. The TCR originated in a young man in good health. The sample taken for sequencing was naive CD4+ T cells sorted from blood. The subset denotes: CD45RA+ positively selected. The chain couples TRBV29-1 to TRBJ2-3, with D unresolved. CDR3 residues: CSVETVVFGTQYF. The CDR3 coding sequence is TGCAGCGTTGAAACGGTGGTTTTCGGTACGCAGTATTTT.